Below, 18 T cell receptor beta chains from the same sample are listed, as sequenced in a study of T-cell memory formation after mild COVID-19. TCRdb reprocessed the 5' RACE reads with MiXCR, giving one entry per CDR3 protein. This table has roughly 410,000 distinct CDR3 sequences, more than 20% appearing once. Sequencing used PBMCs or a T cell subset sorted from them (not recorded which). These receptors were taken from an adult woman who had mild COVID-19 (a few samples of this study predate the infection). Cell type and time point are not known.

The V call is TRBV24-1, the J call TRBJ2-5; possible D gene TRBD2, 5 bases. In germline, CDR1 is KGHDR, CDR2 SFDVKD. V was shortened by 5 bases and J by 1 base, with 7 bases between the two germline ends. CDR3 length equals 13 residues. This CDR3 reads CATSGGSQETQYF. CDR3 sequence (DNA): TGTGCCACCAGTGGAGGGTCCCAAGAGACCCAGTACTTC.

The genes are TRBV2 and TRBJ2-1, with TRBD2 matching 11 bases. V was pared by 5 bases and J by 4 bases, with 7 bases of the junction left unmatched. Germline assignment: CDR1 SNHLY and CDR2 FYNNEI. The CDR3 loop spans 16 amino acids. The CDR3 here is CASSHPGTSGYNEQFF. DNA of the CDR3: TGTGCCAGCAGTCATCCCGGGACTAGCGGTTACAATGAGCAGTTCTTC.

This chain links TRBV19 with TRBJ1-1, with 10 nucleotides matching TRBD1. Germline lookup yields CDR1 LNHDA and CDR2 SQIVND (reference sequence). The CDR3 runs to 15 residues. V trimming: 5 bases; J trimming: 4 bases; junction bases outside the gene matches: 7. The CDR3 protein is CASSSRTGGSTEAFF. The CDR3 bases are TGTGCCAGTAGTTCCCGGACAGGGGGTTCCACTGAAGCTTTCTTT.

The chain employs TRBV30 and TRBJ2-3, with TRBD2 identical over 10 bases. Germline V gives CDR1 GTSNPN, CDR2 SVGIG (reference sequence). This CDR3 has 15 amino acids. V was pared by 0 bases and J by 1 base, with 1 base of the junction left unmatched. The chain's CDR3 is CAWSVGLAGTDTQYF. CDR3 coding DNA: TGTGCCTGGAGTGTTGGACTAGCGGGCACAGATACGCAGTATTTT.

The chain recombines TRBV12-5 with TRBJ2-7; D unresolved. This CDR3 spans 11 amino acids. The V gene's germline CDR1 is LGHNT and CDR2 FRNRAP. V was cut by 6 bases and J by 7 bases, with 10 bases left in between. The CDR3 sequence is CASGTGLEQYF. CDR3 bases: TGTGCTAGTGGGACCGGGCTTGAGCAGTACTTC.

The sample holds a few counts of this clonotype. The chain combines TRBV3-1 with TRBJ2-7; tentative D call: TRBD2 (6 bases). The CDR3 is 15 residues long. Germline V gene lookup returns CDR1 LGHDT and CDR2 YNNKEL (reference sequence). V was cut by 6 bases and J by 0 bases, with 15 bases left in between. DNA for the CDR3: TGTGCCAGCAGTCCTACAGCCGGGGGCTCCTACGAGCAGTACTTC. Protein sequence: CASSPTAGGSYEQYF.

This chain connects TRBV11-3 to TRBJ2-3; D possibly corresponds to TRBD2 (7 bases). CDR3 length equals 15 residues. Looked up from germline, CDR1 is SGHNT and CDR2 is YENEEA. Trimming removed 2 bases at V and 2 bases at J, with 11 bases between. CDR3 sequence: CASSLRGGPTDTQYF. CDR3 sequence (DNA): TGTGCCAGCAGCTTAAGGGGGGGGCCCACAGATACGCAGTATTTT. Full variable domain (missing parts from reference TRBV11-3 and TRBJ2-3): EAGVVQSPRYKIIEKKQPVAFWCNPISGHNTLYWYLQNLGQGPELLIRYENEEAVDDSQLPKDRFSAERLKGVDSTLKIQPAELGDSAVYLCASSLRGGPTDTQYFGPGTRLTVL.

This chain connects TRBV5-1 to TRBJ1-2; D remains ambiguous. The CDR3 loop spans 12 amino acids. Germline-derived CDR1 and CDR2 are SGHRS and YFSETQ. Trimming left V 5 bases short and J 7 bases short, with 12 bases between. CDR3 in amino acids: CASSAGVGGYTF. CDR3 nucleotides: TGCGCCAGCAGTGCAGGTGTGGGTGGCTACACCTTC. The variable domain in full, with the rest retrieved from reference TRBV5-1 and TRBJ1-2, is KAGVTQTPRYLIKTRGQQVTLSCSPISGHRSVSWYQQTPGQGLQFLFEYFSETQRNKGNFPGRFSGRQFSNSRSEMNVSTLELGDSALYLCASSAGVGGYTFGSGTRLTVV.

This clonotype was recorded many times. The chain joins TRBV2 to TRBJ2-1, with TRBD2 matching 9 bases. Germline values: CDR1 SNHLY, CDR2 FYNNEI. The trim removed 6 bases at V and 12 bases at J, leaving 9 bases unmatched. The CDR3 is made up of 13 amino acids. The CDR3: CASRGLAAVGQFF. CDR3 sequence (DNA): TGTGCCAGCAGGGGACTAGCCGCCGTAGGGCAGTTCTTC.

The genes are TRBV7-2 and TRBJ2-1; D remains unclear. Germline V CDR1 and CDR2: SGHTA, FQGNSA. The CDR3 loop spans 13 amino acids. Trimming left V 3 bases short and J 6 bases short, with 9 bases between. The CDR3 sequence: CASSFRQANEQFF. The CDR3 coding sequence is TGTGCCAGCAGCTTCCGTCAGGCCAATGAGCAGTTCTTC.

This chain connects TRBV20-1 to TRBJ1-2; 9 bases agree with TRBD1. Trimming cost V 4 bases and J 6 bases; bases outside gene matches: 6. Germline assignment: CDR1 DFQATT and CDR2 SNEGSKA (reference sequence). The CDR3 has 13 residues. CDR3 loop: CSAISGTGNGYTF. CDR3 nucleotides: TGCAGTGCTATATCTGGGACAGGGAATGGCTACACCTTC.

This chain connects TRBV6-5 to TRBJ1-3, with TRBD1 identical over 8 bases. The germline CDR1 and CDR2 sequences are MNHEY and SVGAGI. The CDR3 sequence is 16 residues long. The junction had 7 bases not matched to a gene; V was cut back by 4 bases and J by 2 bases. The CDR3 spells CASSWQGARTGNTIYF. The CDR3 bases are TGTGCCAGCAGTTGGCAGGGGGCACGGACTGGAAACACCATATATTTT.

This clonotype was recorded at least ten times. The gene calls are TRBV7-2 and TRBJ1-5; D unclear. V lost 2 bases, J lost 3 bases, and 8 bases lay in between. CDR1 and CDR2 (germline): SGHTA, FQGNSA. CDR3 length: 14 residues. CDR3 region: CASSLSANNQPQHF. CDR3 coding DNA: TGTGCCAGCAGCTTATCAGCAAACAATCAGCCCCAGCATTTT.

This clonotype was found a few times. The chain carries TRBV27 and TRBJ2-7; D is perhaps TRBD2 (6 bases). The CDR3 loop spans 14 amino acids. The ends were cut back, 1 base at V and 4 bases at J, with 11 bases in the middle. CDR1 and CDR2 (germline): MNHEY, SMNVEV (reference sequence). In DNA, the CDR3 is TGTGCCAGCAGTTTATTAGGGGACTTATACGAGCAGTACTTC. It translates to CASSLLGDLYEQYF.

This clonotype was recorded many times. The chain uses TRBV12-3 or TRBV12-4 and TRBJ2-3, with 8 bases matching TRBD1. CDR3 size: 15 residues. Trimming removed 6 bases from V and 0 bases from J; junction bases left unmatched: 5. The CDR3 nucleotides read TGTGCCAGCAGCCGACAGGGGACGAGCACAGATACGCAGTATTTT. Amino acid sequence: CASSRQGTSTDTQYF.

V is TRBV20-1 and J is TRBJ2-7, with a tentative D call TRBD2 (6 bases). The CDR3 length is 12 residues. V lost 3 bases and J lost 4, with 10 bases in between. From germline, CDR1 is DFQATT and CDR2 SNEGSKA (reference sequence). The CDR3 DNA reads as TGCAGTGCTAGGGGGGGATATTACGAGCAGTACTTC. As protein: CSARGGYYEQYF.

The chain joins TRBV24-1 to TRBJ1-2; 8 nucleotides match TRBD1. The ends lost 12 bases at V and 0 bases at J; junction bases unmatched: 14. Germline V gene sequence: CDR1 KGHDR, CDR2 SFDVKD. This CDR3 region has 16 residues. CDR3: CAAGDGQGAANYGYTF. In DNA, the CDR3 is TGTGCCGCGGGCGATGGGCAGGGGGCCGCTAACTATGGCTACACCTTC.

This clonotype was counted between two and nine times. The rearrangement uses TRBV7-7 and TRBJ2-1, with D uncertain. The CDR3 consists of 14 residues. Germline V gives CDR1 SSHAT, CDR2 FNYEAQ (reference sequence). The V end lost 5 bases, the J end lost 4 bases, and 12 bases lay between the germline ends. In DNA, the CDR3 is TGTGCCAGCAGCCCCCGTCTGGATTACAATGAGCAGTTCTTC. It codes for CASSPRLDYNEQFF.